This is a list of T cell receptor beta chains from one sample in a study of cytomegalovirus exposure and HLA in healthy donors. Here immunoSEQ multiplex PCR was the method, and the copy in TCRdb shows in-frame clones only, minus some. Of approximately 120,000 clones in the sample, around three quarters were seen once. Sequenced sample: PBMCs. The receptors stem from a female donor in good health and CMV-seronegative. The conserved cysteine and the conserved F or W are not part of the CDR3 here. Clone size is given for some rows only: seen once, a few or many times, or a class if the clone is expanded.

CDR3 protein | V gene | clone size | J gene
ASSIEVLAGNTGELF | TRBV19 | . | TRBJ2-2
ASSPDREGEQF | TRBV18 | . | TRBJ2-1
ASRETGLPPLH | TRBV2 | . | TRBJ1-6
ASSERQGGVNEQF | TRBV2 | . | TRBJ2-1
ASSGQGAYYGYT | TRBV25-1 | . | TRBJ1-2
ASGVYSQMNTEAF | TRBV9 | . | TRBJ1-1
ASSLQAGGRDEQF | TRBV11-2 | . | TRBJ2-1
SGRGGEGTEAF | TRBV29-1 | few | TRBJ1-1
ASSLGSSRAMGEAF | TRBV7-3 | . | TRBJ1-1
ASSLSSGRGYEQY | TRBV5-5 | once | TRBJ2-7
ASSPGETSNVGELF | TRBV5-1 | . | TRBJ2-2
ASSSDTATYNSPLH | TRBV2 | few | TRBJ1-6
ASNGGGYEQY | TRBV7-9 | . | TRBJ2-7
ASSSNRATYEQY | TRBV5-6 | . | TRBJ2-7
ASSLVPGQGSSYEQY | TRBV28 | . | TRBJ2-7
AWRLHWAEQY | TRBV30 | . | TRBJ2-7
ASSEYRGRGQPQH | TRBV2 | . | TRBJ1-5
ASSRVTYNEQF | TRBV5-6 | . | TRBJ2-1
ASSPNGGGGNTIY | TRBV11-2 | . | TRBJ1-3
ASSRRQGVGLNTGELF | TRBV18 | once | TRBJ2-2
ASEGGGAYEQY | TRBV2 | . | TRBJ2-7
ASSLVRGTPLGQY | TRBV27 | . | TRBJ2-7
ASSVGLAGGPGETQY | TRBV6-1 | . | TRBJ2-5
ASSLVSSGSYNEQF | TRBV5-1 | . | TRBJ2-1
ASSRKIQGSYGYT | TRBV6-5 | . | TRBJ1-2
ASSELRQTDEQY | TRBV10-2 | . | TRBJ2-7
ASSTAPGQERTGELF | TRBV28 | . | TRBJ2-2
ASRQTGTGSEKLF | TRBV4-1 | . | TRBJ1-4
ASSRTGAGVTEAF | TRBV6-5 | . | TRBJ1-1
ASSSGTSGYQETQY | TRBV11-2 | . | TRBJ2-5
ASRPGPSRGEQY | TRBV21-1 | . | TRBJ2-7
ASSPQTGHKRDTQY | TRBV19 | . | TRBJ2-3
ASSPSPEVFNYGYT | TRBV11-2 | once | TRBJ1-2
ASNGWEGPGELF | TRBV2 | . | TRBJ2-2
ASSPGREGRETQY | TRBV7-9 | . | TRBJ2-5
ASRLGTTDTYEQY | TRBV6-1 | . | TRBJ2-7
ASSRRQSNEKLF | TRBV5-1 | . | TRBJ1-4
ASSYGQGTEAF | TRBV7-8 | . | TRBJ1-1
ASTPSGGGRAYNEQF | TRBV19 | . | TRBJ2-1
ASGETSQYNEQF | TRBV7-6 | . | TRBJ2-1
ASSDSPGSTDTQY | TRBV6-4 | . | TRBJ2-3
AWRRGRGYTEAF | TRBV30 | . | TRBJ1-1
ASRRAGGVGDTQY | TRBV19 | . | TRBJ2-3
ASSRQQEHPSYNEQF | TRBV23-1 | . | TRBJ2-1
ASSVGGPQETQY | TRBV6-1 | . | TRBJ2-5
ASSPAGQATAYEQY | TRBV28 | . | TRBJ2-7
ASSPGQSNQPQH | TRBV5-1 | . | TRBJ1-5
ASGTGLAYEQY | TRBV19 | . | .
ASSPQGNTEAF | TRBV9 | . | TRBJ1-1
AWSGGDRAAYQPQH | TRBV30 | . | TRBJ1-5